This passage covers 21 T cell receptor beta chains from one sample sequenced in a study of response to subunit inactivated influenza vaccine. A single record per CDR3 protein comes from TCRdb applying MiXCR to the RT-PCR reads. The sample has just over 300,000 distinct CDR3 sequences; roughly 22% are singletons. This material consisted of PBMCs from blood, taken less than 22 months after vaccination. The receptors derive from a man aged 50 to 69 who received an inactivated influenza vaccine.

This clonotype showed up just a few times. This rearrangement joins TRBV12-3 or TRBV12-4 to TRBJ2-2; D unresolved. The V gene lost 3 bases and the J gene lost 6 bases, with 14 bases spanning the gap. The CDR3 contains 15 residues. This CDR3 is CASSFFLGKSGELFF. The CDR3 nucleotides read TGTGCCAGCAGTTTTTTTTTGGGGAAGTCCGGGGAGCTGTTTTTT.

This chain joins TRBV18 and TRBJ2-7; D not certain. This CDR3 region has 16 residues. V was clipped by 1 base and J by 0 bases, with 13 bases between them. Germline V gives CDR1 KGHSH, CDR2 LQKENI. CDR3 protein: CASSPQVGGRSYEQYF. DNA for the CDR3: TGTGCCAGCTCACCACAGGTTGGCGGACGCTCCTACGAGCAGTACTTC.

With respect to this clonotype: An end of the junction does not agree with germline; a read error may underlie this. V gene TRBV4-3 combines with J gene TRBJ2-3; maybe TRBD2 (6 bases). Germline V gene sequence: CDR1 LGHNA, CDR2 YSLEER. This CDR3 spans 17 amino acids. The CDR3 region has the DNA TGCGCTAGCAGCCATCAATCGGGCGGAGGGATTGTATATACGCAGTATTTT. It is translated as CASSHQSGGGIVYTQYF.

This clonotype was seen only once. CDR3 sequence: CASSYEQAPGSYEQYF. CDR3 nucleotide sequence: TGTGCCAGCAGTTACGAACAAGCGCCCGGATCCTACGAGCAGTACTTC. The chain combines TRBV6-2 or TRBV6-3 with TRBJ2-7; D remains unclear. V gave up 2 bases and J gave up 1 base, with 15 bases separating them. The CDR3 is 16 amino acids. Germline V lookup: CDR1 MNHEY, CDR2 SVGEGT.

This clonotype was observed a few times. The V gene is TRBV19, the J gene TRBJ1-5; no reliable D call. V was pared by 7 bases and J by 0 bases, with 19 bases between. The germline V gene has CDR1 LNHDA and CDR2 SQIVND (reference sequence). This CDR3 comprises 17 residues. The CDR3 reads CASTLGRGSYSNQPQHF. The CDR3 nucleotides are TGTGCCAGTACCCTCGGGCGGGGAAGTTATAGCAATCAGCCCCAGCATTTT.

The CDR3 nucleotides are TGTGCCAGCAGTTACTCGAGGGGGGGGTACAATGAGCAGTTCTTC. Translating it yields CASSYSRGGYNEQFF. This chain connects TRBV6-6 to TRBJ2-1; D perhaps matches TRBD2 (7 bases). The CDR3 runs to 15 residues. Trimming cost V 0 bases and J 4 bases, with 10 bases left between them. The germline CDR1 and CDR2 sequences are MNHNY and SVGAGI (reference sequence).

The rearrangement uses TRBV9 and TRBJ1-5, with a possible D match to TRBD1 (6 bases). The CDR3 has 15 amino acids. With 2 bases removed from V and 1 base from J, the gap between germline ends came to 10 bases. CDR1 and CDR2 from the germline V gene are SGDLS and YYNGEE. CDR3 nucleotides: TGTGCCAGCAGCGTCGGGACAACGAGCAATCAGCCCCAGCATTTT. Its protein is CASSVGTTSNQPQHF.

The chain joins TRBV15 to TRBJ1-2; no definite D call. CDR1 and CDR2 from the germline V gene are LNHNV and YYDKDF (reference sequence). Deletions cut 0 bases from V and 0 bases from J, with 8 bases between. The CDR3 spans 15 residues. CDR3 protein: CATSRDPTANYGYTF. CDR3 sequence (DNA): TGTGCCACCAGCAGAGATCCCACGGCTAACTATGGCTACACCTTC.

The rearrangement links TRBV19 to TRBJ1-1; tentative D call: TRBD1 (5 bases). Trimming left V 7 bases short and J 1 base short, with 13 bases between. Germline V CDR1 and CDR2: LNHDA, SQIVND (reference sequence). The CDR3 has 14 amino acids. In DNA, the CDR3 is TGTGCCAGTACCCGAACGGACAAGAACACTGAAGCTTTCTTT. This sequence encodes CASTRTDKNTEAFF.

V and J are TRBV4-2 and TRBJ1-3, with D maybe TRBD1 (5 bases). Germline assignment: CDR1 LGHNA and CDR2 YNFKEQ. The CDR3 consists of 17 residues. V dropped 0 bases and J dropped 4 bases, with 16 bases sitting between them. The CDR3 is CASSQEVGRVGGNTIYF. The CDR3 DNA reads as TGTGCCAGCAGCCAAGAGGTTGGCAGGGTAGGAGGAAACACCATATATTTT.

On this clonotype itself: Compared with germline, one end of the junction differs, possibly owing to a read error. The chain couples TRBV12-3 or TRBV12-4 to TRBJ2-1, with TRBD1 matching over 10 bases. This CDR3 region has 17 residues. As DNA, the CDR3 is TGTGCCCGCAGCGGACAGGGGGTACTAAGCTCCTACAATGAGCAGTTCTTC. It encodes CARSGQGVLSSYNEQFF.

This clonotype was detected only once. The CDR3 DNA follows: TGCAGTGCCCGGGAGGCGGGAGGGGTGTATGAGCAGTTCTTC. Translating it yields CSAREAGGVYEQFF. The chain joins TRBV20-1 to TRBJ2-1, with 9 bases lining up with TRBD2. CDR1 is DFQATT and CDR2 is SNEGSKA in the germline V gene (reference sequence). CDR3 length: 14 amino acids. Germline trimming cut 6 bases from V and 8 bases from J; bases unmatched to any gene: 11.

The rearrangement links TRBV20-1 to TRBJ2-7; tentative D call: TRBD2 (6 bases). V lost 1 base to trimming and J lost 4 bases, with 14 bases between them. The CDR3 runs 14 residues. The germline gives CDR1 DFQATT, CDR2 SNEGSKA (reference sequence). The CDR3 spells CSARGGVAGYEQYF. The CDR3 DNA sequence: TGCAGTGCTAGAGGAGGGGTTGCGGGATACGAGCAGTACTTC.

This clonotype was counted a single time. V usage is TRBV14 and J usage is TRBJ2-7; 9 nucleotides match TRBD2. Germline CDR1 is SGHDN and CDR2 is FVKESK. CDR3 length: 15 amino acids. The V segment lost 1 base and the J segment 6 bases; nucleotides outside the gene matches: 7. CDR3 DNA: TGTGCCAGCAGCCAAGCTCTAGCGGGGAGTGGCGAGCAGTACTTC. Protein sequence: CASSQALAGSGEQYF.

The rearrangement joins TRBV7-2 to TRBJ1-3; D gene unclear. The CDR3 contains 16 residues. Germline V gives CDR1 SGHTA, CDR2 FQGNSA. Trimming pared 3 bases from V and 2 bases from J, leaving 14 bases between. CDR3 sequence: CASSFRFYLAGNTIYF. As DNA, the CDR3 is TGTGCCAGCAGCTTCCGGTTTTACTTAGCTGGAAACACCATATATTTT.

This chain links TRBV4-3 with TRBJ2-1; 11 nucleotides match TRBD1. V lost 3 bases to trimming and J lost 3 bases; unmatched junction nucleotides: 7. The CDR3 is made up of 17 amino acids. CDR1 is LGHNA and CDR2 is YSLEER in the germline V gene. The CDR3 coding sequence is TGCGCCAGCAGCCAGGGGACAGGGGGGCGAAGCTACAATGAGCAGTTCTTC. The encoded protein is CASSQGTGGRSYNEQFF.

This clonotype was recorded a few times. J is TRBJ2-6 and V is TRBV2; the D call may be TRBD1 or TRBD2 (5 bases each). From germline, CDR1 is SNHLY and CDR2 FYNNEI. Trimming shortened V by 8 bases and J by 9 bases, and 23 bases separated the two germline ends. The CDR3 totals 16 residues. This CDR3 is CASVSRQSGVHNVLTF. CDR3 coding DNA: TGTGCCAGCGTTTCTCGACAGAGCGGCGTCCACAACGTCCTGACTTTC. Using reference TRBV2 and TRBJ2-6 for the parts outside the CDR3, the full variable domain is EPEVTQTPSHQVTQMGQEVILRCVPISNHLYFYWYRQILGQKVEFLVSFYNNEISEKSEIFDDQFSVERPDGSNFTLKIRSTKLEDSAMYFCASVSRQSGVHNVLTFGAGSRLTVL.

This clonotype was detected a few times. This CDR3 is CASSLGLGNQETQYF. The CDR3 DNA reads as TGTGCCAGCAGCTTAGGGTTGGGGAACCAAGAGACCCAGTACTTC. The chain combines TRBV7-6 with TRBJ2-5; D not resolved. The CDR3 has 15 amino acids. Germline V gene data show CDR1 as SGHVS and CDR2 as FNYEAQ. The ends were cut back, 1 base at V and 0 bases at J, with 9 bases in the middle.

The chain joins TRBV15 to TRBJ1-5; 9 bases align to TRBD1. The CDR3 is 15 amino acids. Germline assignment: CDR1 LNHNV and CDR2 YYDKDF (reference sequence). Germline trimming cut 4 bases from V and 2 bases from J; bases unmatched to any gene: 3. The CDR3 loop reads CATSTRTGGNQPQHF. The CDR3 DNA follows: TGTGCCACCAGCACAAGGACAGGGGGCAATCAGCCCCAGCATTTT.

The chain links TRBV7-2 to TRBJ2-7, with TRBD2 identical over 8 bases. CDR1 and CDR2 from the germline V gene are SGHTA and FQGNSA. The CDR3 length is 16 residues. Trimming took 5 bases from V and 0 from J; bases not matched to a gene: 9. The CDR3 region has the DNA TGTGCCAGCAGCCCCGTTACGGGGGGGACCTCCTACGAGCAGTACTTC. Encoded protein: CASSPVTGGTSYEQYF.

The CDR3 here is CASSQAADRVGANYGYTF. The DNA of the CDR3 is TGCGCCAGCAGCCAAGCTGCCGACAGGGTAGGGGCTAACTATGGCTACACCTTC. The chain uses TRBV4-3 and TRBJ1-2, with 7 bases matching TRBD1. Germline values: CDR1 LGHNA, CDR2 YSLEER. The junction had 11 bases not matched to a gene; V was cut back by 1 base and J by 0 bases. The CDR3 is 18 amino acids.